This T cell receptor beta chain was captured by sequencing in a study of blood T cell repertoires in COVID-19. Overall study context: Italy, Spain and the United States were the sources of the convalescent and acute COVID-19 samples. Sources were T cells, B-cell-depleted T cells, or PBMCs; the material itself was cDNA or gDNA.

V trimming: 5 bases; J trimming: 3 bases; junction bases outside the gene matches: 6. Germline loops: CDR1 GTSNPN, CDR2 SVGIG (reference sequence). The CDR3 length is 14 residues. The data were produced by immunoSEQ multiplex PCR, yet TCRdb's version contains in-frame clones alone and is incomplete. The sample yields more than 75,000 clones, roughly 87% seen once. The rearrangement uses TRBV30 and TRBJ1-1, with TRBD1 matching over 10 bases. Sequencing input: peripheral blood. This clonotype originated in a man in his fifties with acute or convalescent COVID-19. In DNA, the CDR3 is TGTGCCTGGGCCAAGGGACAGGGGTACACTGAAGCTTTCTTT. Residues: CAWAKGQGYTEAFF. The whole variable domain, remainder taken from reference TRBV30 and TRBJ1-1, is SQTIHQWPATLVQPVGSPLSLECTVEGTSNPNLYWYRQAAGRGLQLLFYSVGIGQISSEVPQNLSASRPQDRQFILSSKKLLLSDSGFYLCAWAKGQGYTEAFFGQGTRLTVV.